This passage covers 8 T cell receptor beta chains from one sample sequenced in a study of blood T cell repertoires in COVID-19. Only in-frame clones appear in the TCRdb table, and some are missing; sequencing was by immunoSEQ multiplex PCR. The sample contains about 150,000 clones, around four fifths of which appear only once. The sample was peripheral blood. All receptors come from a woman aged 35 to 49 with active or convalescent COVID-19.

V gene TRBV15 combines with J gene TRBJ1-2, with a possible D match to TRBD1 (6 bases). V was cut by 0 bases and J by 6 bases, with 20 bases left in between. CDR1 LNHNV and CDR2 YYDKDF come from the germline V gene (reference sequence). The length of the CDR3 is 17 residues. The CDR3 DNA reads TGTGCCACCAGCAGAGAGGGCCTCTGGGGGGGCGCGGATGGCTACACCTTC. Amino acids: CATSREGLWGGADGYTF.

The count of this clone is one. The chain carries TRBV3-1 (or the pseudogene TRBV3-2) and TRBJ2-1, with 12 bases matching TRBD2. This CDR3 region has 18 residues. Losses at the gene ends were 4 bases for V and 1 base for J; bases not matched to a gene: 8. The germline gives CDR1 LGHDT, CDR2 YNNKEL (reference sequence). The chain's CDR3 is CASSPLAGGPVSYNEQFF. The CDR3, as DNA: TGTGCCAGCAGCCCTCTAGCGGGAGGGCCGGTGTCCTACAATGAGCAGTTCTTC.

This clone was seen a few times. The V gene is TRBV27, the J gene TRBJ2-1; 9 bases are shared with TRBD1. The CDR3 sequence is 19 residues long. Germline lookup yields CDR1 MNHEY and CDR2 SMNVEV (reference sequence). Germline trimming cut 2 bases from V and 1 base from J; bases unmatched to any gene: 12. The CDR3 nucleotides read TGTGCCAGCAGTTTAAGGACCGTCGTACAGGGGGCGTCCTACAATGAGCAGTTCTTC. This gives the protein CASSLRTVVQGASYNEQFF.

The V gene is TRBV11-2, the J gene TRBJ2-7; 8 bases map to TRBD1. There are 15 residues in the CDR3. Germline CDR1 reads SGHAT; CDR2 reads FQNNGV. After removal of 2 bases from V and 4 bases from J, the junction contained 7 bases not matched to a gene. The CDR3 reads CASSLNRGFRYEQYF. CDR3 DNA sequence: TGTGCCAGCAGCTTAAACAGGGGGTTTCGTTACGAGCAGTACTTC. Full variable domain (rest looked up from reference TRBV11-2 and TRBJ2-7): EAGVAQSPRYKIIEKRQSVAFWCNPISGHATLYWYQQILGQGPKLLIQFQNNGVVDDSQLPKDRFSAERLKGVDSTLKIQPAKLEDSAVYLCASSLNRGFRYEQYFGPGTRLTVT.

With regard to this clone: This CDR3 is also generated by other DNA sequences in the sample. This chain uses TRBV6-5 with TRBJ1-5; 7 bases fit TRBD1. Germline trimming cut 4 bases from V and 0 bases from J; bases unmatched to any gene: 3. The V gene's germline CDR1 is MNHEY and CDR2 SVGAGI. This CDR3 has 15 amino acids. This chain's CDR3 is CASSSTGVSNQPQHF. In DNA, the CDR3 is TGTGCCAGCAGTTCAACAGGGGTTAGCAATCAGCCCCAGCATTTT.

V and J are TRBV5-4 and TRBJ2-3; 7 nucleotides match TRBD1. J was trimmed by 6 bases and V by 2 bases; bases with no gene match: 6. There are 14 residues in the CDR3. Germline V CDR1 and CDR2: SGHNT, YYREEE (reference sequence). The CDR3 loop reads CASSFGTVRDTQYF. CDR3 DNA sequence: TGTGCCAGCAGCTTCGGGACAGTTAGGGATACGCAGTATTTT.

The chain uses TRBV4-2 and TRBJ1-2; TRBD1 matches 7 bases. The CDR3 covers 15 residues. V lost 5 bases and J lost 3; bases outside the gene matches: 9. Per germline, CDR1 LGHNA and CDR2 YNFKEQ. In nucleotides, the CDR3 is TGTGCCAGCAGCTCTACCGGGACAGAAGACTATGGCTACACCTTC. Translated: CASSSTGTEDYGYTF.

As DNA, the CDR3 is TGTGCCAGCAGTAGAGACAGGGTGGGGGAGACCCAGTACTTC. This translates into CASSRDRVGETQYF. J is TRBJ2-5 and V is TRBV28; 7 nucleotides match TRBD1. J lost 5 bases, V lost 5 bases, and 8 bases had no gene match. CDR1 is MDHEN and CDR2 is SYDVKM in the germline V gene. This CDR3 contains 14 residues.